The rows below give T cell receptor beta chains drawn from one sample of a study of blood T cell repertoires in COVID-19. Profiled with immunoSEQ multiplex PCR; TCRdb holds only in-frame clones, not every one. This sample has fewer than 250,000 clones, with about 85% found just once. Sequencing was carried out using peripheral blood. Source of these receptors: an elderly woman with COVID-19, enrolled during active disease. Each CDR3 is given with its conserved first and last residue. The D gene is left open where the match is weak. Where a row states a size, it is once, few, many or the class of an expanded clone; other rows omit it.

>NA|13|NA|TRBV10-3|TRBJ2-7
TGTGCCATCCAAGAACCAGGAAACTACGAGCAGTACTTC
CAIQEPGNYEQYF
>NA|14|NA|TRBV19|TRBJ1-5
TGTGCCAGTAGTATAGTTTCGACAAATCAGCCCCAGCATTTT
CASSIVSTNQPQHF
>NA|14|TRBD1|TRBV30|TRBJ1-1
TGTGCCTGGAGTCCACAGGGGGGAGGTACTGAAGCTTTCTTT
CAWSPQGGGTEAFF
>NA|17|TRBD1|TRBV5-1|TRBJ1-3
TGCGCCAGCAGCCCCTCACCGGGACAGGGTGCTGGAAACACCATATATTTT
CASSPSPGQGAGNTIYF
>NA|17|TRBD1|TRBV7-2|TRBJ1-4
TGTGCCAGCAGCTTAGCCGCCCCAGGGGGCGCAGGTGAAAAACTGTTTTTT
CASSLAAPGGAGEKLFF
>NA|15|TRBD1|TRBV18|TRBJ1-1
TGTGCCAGCACCCGGGGACAGGGCGGGGACACTGAAGCTTTCTTT
CASTRGQGGDTEAFF
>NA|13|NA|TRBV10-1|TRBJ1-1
TGCGCCAGCAGTGAGTCTAGAGGGGGTGAAGCTTTCTTT
CASSESRGGEAFF
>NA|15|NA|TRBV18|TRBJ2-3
TGTGCCAGCTCACCACCGTCCCGGGGCACAGATACGCAGTATTTT
CASSPPSRGTDTQYF
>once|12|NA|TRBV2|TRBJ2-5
TGTGCCAGCAGTGGGCAGAGGGAGACCCAGTACTTC
CASSGQRETQYF
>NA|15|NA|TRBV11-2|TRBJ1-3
TGTGCCAGCAGCTCCCAGGGTTTGTGGGGATCAGCCATATATTTT
CASSSQGLWGSAIYF
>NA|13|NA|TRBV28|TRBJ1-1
TGTGCCAGCAGTTTACTGTATAACACTGAAGCTTTCTTT
CASSLLYNTEAFF
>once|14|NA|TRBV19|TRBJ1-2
TGTGCCAGTGGCTTGGGGCCAGCTAACTATGGCTACACCTTC
CASGLGPANYGYTF
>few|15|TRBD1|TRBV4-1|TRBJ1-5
TGCGCCAGCAGCCCCCCGGGACAGGGGAATCAGCCCCAGCATTTT
CASSPPGQGNQPQHF
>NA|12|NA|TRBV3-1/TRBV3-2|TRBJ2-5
TGTGTCAGCAGCCAAGCCGGGGAGACCCAGTACTTC
CVSSQAGETQYF
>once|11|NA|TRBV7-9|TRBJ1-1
TGTGCCAGCAGCTTAGAGCTAGAAGCTTTCTTT
CASSLELEAFF
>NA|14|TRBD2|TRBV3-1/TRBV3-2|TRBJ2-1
TGTGCCAGCAGACTAAGCGGGGGGGCCTATGAGCAGTTCTTC
CASRLSGGAYEQFF
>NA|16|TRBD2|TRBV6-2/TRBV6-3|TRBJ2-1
TGTGCCAGCAGTTACTCGATAAGCGGGGGGGCCGGCGAGCAGTTCTTC
CASSYSISGGAGEQFF
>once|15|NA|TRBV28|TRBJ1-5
TGTGCCACGCACGGGGGGGCGTTAAGCAATCAGCCCCAGCATTTT
CATHGGALSNQPQHF
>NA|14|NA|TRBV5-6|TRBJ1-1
TGTGCCAGCAGCTTGGGACACCGGAACACTGAAGCTTTCTTT
CASSLGHRNTEAFF
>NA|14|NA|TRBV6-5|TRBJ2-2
TGTGCCAGCAGGCCACAGATAACCACCGGGGAGCTGTTTTTT
CASRPQITTGELFF
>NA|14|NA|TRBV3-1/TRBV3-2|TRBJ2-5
TGTGCCAGCCGCTTTTCGGACAGACAAGAGACCCAGTACTTC
CASRFSDRQETQYF
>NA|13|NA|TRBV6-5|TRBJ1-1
TGTGCCAGCAGTTTGTCTGGACTTGGGTGGGCTTTCTTT
CASSLSGLGWAFF
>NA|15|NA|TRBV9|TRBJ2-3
TGTGCCAGCAGCGGCGGGCCCGGTAACACAGATACGCAGTATTTT
CASSGGPGNTDTQYF
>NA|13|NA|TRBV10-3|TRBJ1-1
TGTGCCATCAGTGAGCAGGAGAACACTGAAGCTTTCTTT
CAISEQENTEAFF
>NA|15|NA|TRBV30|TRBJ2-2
TGTGCCTGGAGTGGGTCATCCGGGGTATACGGGGAGCTGTTTTTT
CAWSGSSGVYGELFF
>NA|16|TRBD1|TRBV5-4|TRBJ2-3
TGTGCCAGCAGAACCGGACAGGGTTGGGGGCCAGATACGCAGTATTTT
CASRTGQGWGPDTQYF
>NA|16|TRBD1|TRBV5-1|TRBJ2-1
TGCGCCAGCAGGGGGCTACCGGGACAGCAATACAATGAGCAGTTCTTC
CASRGLPGQQYNEQFF
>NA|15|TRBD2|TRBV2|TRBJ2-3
TGTGCCAGCAGATATAGCGGGGGGGCCTCGGGTACGCAGTATTTT
CASRYSGGASGTQYF
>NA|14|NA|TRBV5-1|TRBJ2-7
TGCGCCAGCAGCTTGTCCCTAGAGATGGGCGAGCAGTACTTC
CASSLSLEMGEQYF
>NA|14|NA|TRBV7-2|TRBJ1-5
TGTGCCAGCAGCTTAGAGTTAGGGAGGCAGCCCCAGCATTTT
CASSLELGRQPQHF
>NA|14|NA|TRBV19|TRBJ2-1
TGTGCCAGTAGTATACGTAACAGGGAGAATGAGCAGTTCTTC
CASSIRNRENEQFF
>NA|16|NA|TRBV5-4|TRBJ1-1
TGTGCCAGCAGCAGGGACCCTGGACAGTCTACTTTTGAAGCTTTCTTT
CASSRDPGQSTFEAFF
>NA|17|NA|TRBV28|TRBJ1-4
TGTGCCAGCAGTAATTGGGGCCCGACAGGCCCAAATGAAAAACTGTTTTTT
CASSNWGPTGPNEKLFF
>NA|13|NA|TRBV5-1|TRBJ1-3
TGCGCCAGCAGCGAGGGCCCTGGAAACACCATATATTTT
CASSEGPGNTIYF
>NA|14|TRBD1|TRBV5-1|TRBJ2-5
TGCGCCAGCAGCCGACAGGGTCAACAAGAGACCCAGTACTTC
CASSRQGQQETQYF
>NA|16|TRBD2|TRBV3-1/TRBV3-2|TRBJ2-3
TGTGCCAGCAGCCCCGGGCTAGCGGGGGGCACAGATACGCAGTATTTT
CASSPGLAGGTDTQYF
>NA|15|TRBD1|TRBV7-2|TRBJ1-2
TGTGCCAGCAGCTCCCGGGACAGGGGGCACGATGGCTACACCTTC
CASSSRDRGHDGYTF
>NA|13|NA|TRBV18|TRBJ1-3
TGTGCCAGCTCACCATCCGAGGGAAACACCATATATTTT
CASSPSEGNTIYF
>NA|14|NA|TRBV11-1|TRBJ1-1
TGTGCCATCATTATAAGGGGGGGCGGACAGCAGGCTTTCTTT
CAIIIRGGGQQAFF
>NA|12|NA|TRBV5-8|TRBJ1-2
TGTGCCAGCAGCTTCCGTAACTATGGCTACACCTTC
CASSFRNYGYTF
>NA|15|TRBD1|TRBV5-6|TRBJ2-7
TGTGCCAGCAGCTGGACAGGGACTGCCCACTACGAGCAGTACTTC
CASSWTGTAHYEQYF
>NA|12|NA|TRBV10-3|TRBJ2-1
TGTGCCATCGCTCGAGGTCAAGATGAGCAGTTCTTC
CAIARGQDEQFF
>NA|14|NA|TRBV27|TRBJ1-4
TGTGCCAGCCAAAGGGCGGGGGGAAATGAAAAACTGTTTTTT
CASQRAGGNEKLFF
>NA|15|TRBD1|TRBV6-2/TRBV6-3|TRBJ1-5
TGTGCCAGCAGCACCACAGGGGGCGGCAATCAGCCCCAGCATTTT
CASSTTGGGNQPQHF
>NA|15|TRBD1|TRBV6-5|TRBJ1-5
TGTGCCAGTACCGTAGGACAGGGAAACAATCAGCCCCAGCATTTT
CASTVGQGNNQPQHF
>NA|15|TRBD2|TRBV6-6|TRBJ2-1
TGTGCCAGCAGTTACTCTGCGGGGGGGTCTCATGAGCAGTTCTTC
CASSYSAGGSHEQFF
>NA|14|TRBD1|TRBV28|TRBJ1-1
TGTGCCAGCAGGGGGGGGACAGGGAACACTGAAGCTTTCTTT
CASRGGTGNTEAFF
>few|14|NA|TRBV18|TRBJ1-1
TGTGCCAGCTCACCACAGGGGTCCAACACTGAAGCTTTCTTT
CASSPQGSNTEAFF
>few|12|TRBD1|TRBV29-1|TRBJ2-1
TGCAGCGCGGGGACAGGGGGCAATGAGCAGTTCTTC
CSAGTGGNEQFF
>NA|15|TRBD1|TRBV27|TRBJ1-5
TGTGCCAGCAGTCGACAGGGGGCGGTGAATCAGCCCCAGCATTTT
CASSRQGAVNQPQHF
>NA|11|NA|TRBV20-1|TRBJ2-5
TGCAGTGCTGATAGAGTGGAGACCCAGTACTTC
CSADRVETQYF
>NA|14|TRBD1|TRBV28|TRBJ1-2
TGTGCCAGCAGAGACGACAGGGGCAAATATGGCTACACCTTC
CASRDDRGKYGYTF
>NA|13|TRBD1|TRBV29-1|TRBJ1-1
TGCAGCGTTGTAGGACAGGCGAACACTGAAGCTTTCTTT
CSVVGQANTEAFF
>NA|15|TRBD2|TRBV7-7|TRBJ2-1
TGTGCCAGCAGCTCGATGGGGGGGGTGAACAATGAGCAGTTCTTC
CASSSMGGVNNEQFF
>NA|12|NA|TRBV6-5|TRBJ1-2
TGTGCCACCCGGAGGGAAGGCTATGGCTACACCTTC
CATRREGYGYTF
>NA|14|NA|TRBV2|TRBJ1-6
TGTGCCAGCAGGAGAGGGAAGGATAATTCACCCCTCCACTTT
CASRRGKDNSPLHF
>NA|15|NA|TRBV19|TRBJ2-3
TGTGCCAGTACCTGGGGCCCTGTGGCCACAGATACGCAGTATTTT
CASTWGPVATDTQYF
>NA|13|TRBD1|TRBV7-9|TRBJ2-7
TGTGCCAGCAGCTTAATTACAGGGGGCGAGCAGTACTTC
CASSLITGGEQYF
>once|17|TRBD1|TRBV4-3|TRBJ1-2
TGCGCCAGCAGCCTGTACCGGACAGGGACGGAAAGTTATGGCTACACCTTC
CASSLYRTGTESYGYTF
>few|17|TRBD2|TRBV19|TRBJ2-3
TGTGCCAGTACTCGCTCCAAGGGTAGCGGGGGTTCAGATACGCAGTATTTT
CASTRSKGSGGSDTQYF